Below, 13 T cell receptor beta chains from the same sample are listed, as sequenced in a study of T-cell memory formation after mild COVID-19. MiXCR, applied by TCRdb to the 5' RACE reads, yields one record per CDR3 protein. The sample lists around 35,000 distinct CDR3 sequences; roughly 7.5% were seen once. The sequenced sample was PBMCs or a T cell subset sorted from them (not recorded which). The receptors were gathered from a man younger than 30 who had mild COVID-19 (a few samples of this study predate the infection). Cell type and time point are not known.

In its sample, this clonotype was seen a few times. The chain carries TRBV18 and TRBJ1-1; no definite D call. The germline V and J ends were trimmed by 4 bases and 9 bases, with 18 bases remaining between them. The CDR3 covers 14 residues. Germline V CDR1 and CDR2: KGHSH, LQKENI. The CDR3: CASSLSGEGLKAFF. CDR3 coding DNA: TGTGCCAGCTCACTCTCGGGCGAGGGCCTGAAAGCTTTCTTT.

The rearrangement uses TRBV5-4 and TRBJ2-5; D is unclear. CDR3 length equals 14 residues. Germline lookup yields CDR1 SGHNT and CDR2 YYREEE (reference sequence). The ends were cut back, 4 bases at V and 2 bases at J, with 12 bases in the middle. CDR3 residues: CASSARIQQETQYF. CDR3 DNA: TGTGCCAGCAGCGCAAGGATCCAACAAGAGACCCAGTACTTC. Filled out from reference TRBV5-4 and TRBJ2-5, the complete variable domain reads ETGVTQSPTHLIKTRGQQVTLRCSSQSGHNTVSWYQQALGQGPQFIFQYYREEENGRGNFPPRFSGLQFPNYSSELNVNALELDDSALYLCASSARIQQETQYFGPGTRLLVL.

By sample fraction, this clonotype is medium-sized. J is TRBJ2-7 and V is TRBV4-1; D tentatively reads TRBD1 or TRBD2 (5 bases each). Germline-derived CDR1 and CDR2 are MGHRA and YSYEKL. The CDR3 runs to 14 residues. The ends were cut back, 0 bases at V and 2 bases at J, with 8 bases in the middle. CDR3 nucleotides: TGCGCCAGCAGCCAAGACAGGGAGCCCTACGAGCAGTACTTC. This codes for CASSQDREPYEQYF.

The sample holds a few counts of this clonotype. This chain connects TRBV2 to TRBJ1-2, with D maybe TRBD1 (5 bases). CDR3 length: 12 residues. The germline V and J ends were trimmed by 3 bases and 6 bases, with 8 bases remaining between them. CDR1 is SNHLY, CDR2 FYNNEI, per germline. CDR3 region: CASSEGPNGYTF. CDR3 DNA sequence: TGTGCCAGCAGTGAGGGGCCTAATGGCTACACCTTC.

This clonotype showed up many times. V usage is TRBV28 and J usage is TRBJ2-7; D unresolved. With 5 bases removed from V and 2 bases from J, the gap between germline ends came to 16 bases. This CDR3 comprises 15 residues. Germline assignment: CDR1 MDHEN and CDR2 SYDVKM. CDR3 sequence: CASSPTGSRAYEQYV. CDR3 nucleotide sequence: TGTGCCAGCAGTCCTACTGGCTCCAGAGCCTACGAGCAGTACGTC.

This clonotype was detected ten times or more. The V call is TRBV24-1, the J call TRBJ2-1; 10 nucleotides agree with TRBD1. The CDR3 loop spans 14 amino acids. V lost 5 bases, J lost 9 bases, and 6 bases stayed unmatched. CDR1 is KGHDR and CDR2 is SFDVKD in the germline V gene. The CDR3 sequence: CATSAVTGGGEQFF. The CDR3 nucleotides read TGTGCCACCAGTGCCGTGACAGGGGGCGGTGAGCAGTTCTTC.

This clonotype was observed many times. The V and J genes are TRBV29-1 and TRBJ1-1; D is unresolved. There are 11 residues in the CDR3. CDR1 is SQVTM and CDR2 is ANQGSEA in the germline V gene. V lost 4 bases, J lost 11 bases, and 14 bases lay in between. CDR3 bases: TGCAGCGTTGTCGTACTCGGACGGGCTTTCTTT. Residues: CSVVVLGRAFF. The complete variable domain, with remaining parts taken from reference TRBV29-1 and TRBJ1-1, reads SAVISQKPSRDICQRGTSLTIQCQVDSQVTMMFWYRQQPGQSLTLIATANQGSEATYESGFVIDKFPISRPNLTFSTLTVSNMSPEDSSIYLCSVVVLGRAFFGQGTRLTVV.

A few counts support this clonotype. The CDR3 is CASSQRRGGQTDTQYF. The CDR3 region has the DNA TGTGCCAGCAGCCAGAGGCGGGGGGGCCAAACAGATACGCAGTATTTT. V and J are TRBV7-9 and TRBJ2-3; 9 nucleotides align to TRBD2. The ends lost 5 bases at V and 3 bases at J; junction bases unmatched: 9. From germline, CDR1 is SEHNR and CDR2 FQNEAQ (reference sequence). The CDR3 totals 16 residues.

This clonotype was counted many times. The rearrangement joins TRBV6-2 or TRBV6-3 to TRBJ1-1; 7 nucleotides agree with TRBD1. The CDR3 contains 15 residues. Germline trimming cut 2 bases from V and 1 base from J; bases unmatched to any gene: 4. CDR1 is MNHEY and CDR2 is SVGEGT in the germline V gene. The CDR3 loop reads CASSYPYRGNTEAFF. CDR3 coding DNA: TGTGCCAGCAGTTACCCGTACAGGGGGAACACTGAAGCTTTCTTT.

This clonotype was counted many times. This chain joins TRBV11-2 and TRBJ2-1; 16 bases are shared with TRBD2. The V gene's germline CDR1 is SGHAT and CDR2 FQNNGV. The ends lost 4 bases at V and 13 bases at J; junction bases unmatched: 4. The CDR3 has 14 residues. CDR3 amino acids: CASSSGLAGGPQFF. The CDR3 DNA follows: TGTGCCAGCAGCTCGGGACTAGCGGGGGGGCCTCAGTTCTTC.

This clonotype was counted many times. The chain combines TRBV27 with TRBJ1-1; maybe TRBD1 (6 bases). Per germline, CDR1 MNHEY and CDR2 SMNVEV (reference sequence). With 8 bases removed from V and 4 bases from J, the gap between germline ends came to 20 bases. This CDR3 contains 15 residues. CDR3 protein: CASFSVLGAATEAFF. CDR3 DNA: TGTGCCAGCTTCTCCGTTTTGGGGGCGGCCACTGAAGCTTTCTTT.

A few counts support this clonotype. The chain combines TRBV29-1 with TRBJ2-2; possible D gene TRBD2, 5 bases. Trimming left V 4 bases short and J 7 bases short, with 19 bases between. This CDR3 region has 15 residues. Germline values: CDR1 SQVTM, CDR2 ANQGSEA. The chain's CDR3 is CSVGGFEGWSGELFF. The CDR3 DNA reads as TGCAGCGTTGGAGGGTTTGAAGGGTGGAGCGGGGAGCTGTTTTTT.

This clonotype was detected ten times or more. V usage is TRBV7-2 and J usage is TRBJ2-3, with D unresolved. The CDR3 has 14 residues. The ends were cut back, 7 bases at V and 2 bases at J, with 13 bases in the middle. Germline V CDR1 and CDR2: SGHTA, FQGNSA. CDR3: CASISSRATDTQYF. CDR3 nucleotide sequence: TGTGCCAGCATAAGTTCTCGGGCCACAGATACGCAGTATTTT.